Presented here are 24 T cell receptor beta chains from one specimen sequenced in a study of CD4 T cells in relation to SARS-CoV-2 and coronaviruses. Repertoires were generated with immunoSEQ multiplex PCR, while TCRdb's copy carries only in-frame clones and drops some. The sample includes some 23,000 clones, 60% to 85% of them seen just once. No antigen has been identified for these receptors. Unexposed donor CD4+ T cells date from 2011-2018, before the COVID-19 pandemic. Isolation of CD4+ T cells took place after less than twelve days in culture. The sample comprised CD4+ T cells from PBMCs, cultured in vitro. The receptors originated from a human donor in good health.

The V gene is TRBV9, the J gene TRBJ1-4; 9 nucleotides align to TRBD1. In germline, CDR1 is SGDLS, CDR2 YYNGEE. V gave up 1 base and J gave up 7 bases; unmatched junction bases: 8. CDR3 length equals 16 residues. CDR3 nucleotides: TGTGCCAGCAGCGTAACGGGGGGGACAGGGCGTGAAAAACTGTTTTTT. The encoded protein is CASSVTGGTGREKLFF. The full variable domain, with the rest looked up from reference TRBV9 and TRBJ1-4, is DSGVTQTPKHLITATGQRVTLRCSPRSGDLSVYWYQQSLDQGLQFLIQYYNGEERAKGNILERFSAQQFPDLHSELNLSSLELGDSALYFCASSVTGGTGREKLFFGSGTQLSVL.

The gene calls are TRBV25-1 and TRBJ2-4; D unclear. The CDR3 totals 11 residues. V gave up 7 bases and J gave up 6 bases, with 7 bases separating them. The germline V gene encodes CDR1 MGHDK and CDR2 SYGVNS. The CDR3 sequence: CASIRANIQYF. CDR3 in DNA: TGTGCCAGCATTCGGGCAAACATTCAGTACTTC.

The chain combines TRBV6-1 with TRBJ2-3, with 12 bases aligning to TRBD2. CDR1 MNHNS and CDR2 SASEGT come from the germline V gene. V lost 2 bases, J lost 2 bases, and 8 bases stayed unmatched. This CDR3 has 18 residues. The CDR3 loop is CASSEHWTSGTLTDTQYF. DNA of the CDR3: TGTGCCAGCAGTGAACATTGGACTAGCGGGACCCTCACAGATACGCAGTATTTT.

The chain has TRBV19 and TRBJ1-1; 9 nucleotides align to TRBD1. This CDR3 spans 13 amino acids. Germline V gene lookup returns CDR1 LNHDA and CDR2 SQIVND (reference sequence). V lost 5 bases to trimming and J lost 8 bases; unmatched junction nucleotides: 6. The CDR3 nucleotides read TGTGCCAGTAGTCCTAACAGGGGGCGAGAAGCTTTCTTT. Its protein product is CASSPNRGREAFF.

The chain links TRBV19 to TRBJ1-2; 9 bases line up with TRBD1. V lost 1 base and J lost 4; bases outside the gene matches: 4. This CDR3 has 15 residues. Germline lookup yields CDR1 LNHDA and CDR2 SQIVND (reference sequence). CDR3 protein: CASSIVGTGTYGYTF. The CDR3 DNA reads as TGTGCCAGTAGTATAGTGGGGACAGGGACCTATGGCTACACCTTC.

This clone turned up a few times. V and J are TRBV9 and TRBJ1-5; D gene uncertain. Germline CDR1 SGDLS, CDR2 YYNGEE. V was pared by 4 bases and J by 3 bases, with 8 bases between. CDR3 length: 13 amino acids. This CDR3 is CASSQRPNQPQHF. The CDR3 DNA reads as TGTGCCAGCAGCCAGAGACCCAATCAGCCCCAGCATTTT.

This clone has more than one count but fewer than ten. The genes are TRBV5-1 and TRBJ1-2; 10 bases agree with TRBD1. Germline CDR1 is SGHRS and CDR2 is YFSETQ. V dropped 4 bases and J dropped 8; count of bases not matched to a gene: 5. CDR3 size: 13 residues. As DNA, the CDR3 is TGCGCCAGCAGCAGGACAGGGGGTGAAGGCTACACCTTC. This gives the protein CASSRTGGEGYTF.

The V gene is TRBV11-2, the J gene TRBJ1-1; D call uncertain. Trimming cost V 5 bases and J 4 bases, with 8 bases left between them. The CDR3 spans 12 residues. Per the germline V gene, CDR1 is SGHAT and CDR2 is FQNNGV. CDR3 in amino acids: CASSRTSTEAFF. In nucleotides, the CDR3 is TGTGCCAGCAGCAGAACCAGCACTGAAGCTTTCTTT.

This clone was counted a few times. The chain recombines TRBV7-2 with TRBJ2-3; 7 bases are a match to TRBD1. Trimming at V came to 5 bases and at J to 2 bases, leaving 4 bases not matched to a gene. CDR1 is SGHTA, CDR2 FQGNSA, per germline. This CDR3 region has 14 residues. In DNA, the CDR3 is TGTGCCAGCAGCCCGGACAGGTCCACAGATACGCAGTATTTT. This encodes CASSPDRSTDTQYF.

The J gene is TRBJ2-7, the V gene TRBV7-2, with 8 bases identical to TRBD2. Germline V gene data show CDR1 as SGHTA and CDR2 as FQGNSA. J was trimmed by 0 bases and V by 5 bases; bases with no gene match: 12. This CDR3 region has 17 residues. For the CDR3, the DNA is TGTGCCAGCAGCCCCGGGGGGGGACAAATCCTCTCCTACGAGCAGTACTTC. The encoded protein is CASSPGGGQILSYEQYF.

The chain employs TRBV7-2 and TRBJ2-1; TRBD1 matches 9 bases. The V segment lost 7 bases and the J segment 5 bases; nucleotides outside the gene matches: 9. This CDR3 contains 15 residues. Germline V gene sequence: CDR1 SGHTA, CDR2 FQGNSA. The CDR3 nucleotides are TGTGCCAGCACGATGAGGACAGGGGATCACAATGAGCAGTTCTTC. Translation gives CASTMRTGDHNEQFF.

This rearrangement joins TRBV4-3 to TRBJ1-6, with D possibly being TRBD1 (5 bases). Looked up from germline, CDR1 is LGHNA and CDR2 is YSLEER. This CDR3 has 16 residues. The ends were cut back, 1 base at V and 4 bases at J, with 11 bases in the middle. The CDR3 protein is CASSQGSGRYNSPLHF. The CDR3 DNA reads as TGCGCCAGCAGCCAAGGTTCAGGGAGATATAATTCACCCCTCCACTTT.

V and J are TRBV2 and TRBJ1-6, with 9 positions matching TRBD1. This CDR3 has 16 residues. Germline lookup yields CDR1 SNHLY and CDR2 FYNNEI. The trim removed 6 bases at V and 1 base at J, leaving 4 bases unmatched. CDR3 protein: CASSGTGLSYNSPLHF. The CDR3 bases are TGTGCCAGCAGCGGGACAGGGCTGTCCTATAATTCACCCCTCCACTTT.

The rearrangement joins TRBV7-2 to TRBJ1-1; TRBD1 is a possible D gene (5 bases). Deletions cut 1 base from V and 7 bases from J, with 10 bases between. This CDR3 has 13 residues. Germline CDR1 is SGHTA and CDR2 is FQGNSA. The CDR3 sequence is CASSLGRDDEAFF. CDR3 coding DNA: TGTGCCAGCAGCTTAGGCAGGGATGATGAAGCTTTCTTT.

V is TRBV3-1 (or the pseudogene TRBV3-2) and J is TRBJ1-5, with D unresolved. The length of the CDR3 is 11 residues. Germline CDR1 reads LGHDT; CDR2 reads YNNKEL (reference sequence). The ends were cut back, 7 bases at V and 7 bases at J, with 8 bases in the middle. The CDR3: CASIKPQPQHF. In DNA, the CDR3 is TGTGCCAGCATCAAACCCCAGCCCCAGCATTTT.

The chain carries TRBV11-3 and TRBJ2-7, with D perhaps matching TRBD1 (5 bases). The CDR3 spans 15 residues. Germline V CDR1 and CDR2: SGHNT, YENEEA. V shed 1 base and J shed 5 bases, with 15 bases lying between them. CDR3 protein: CASSLGGRLDDEQYF. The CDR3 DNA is TGTGCCAGCAGCTTAGGGGGCCGCCTCGATGACGAGCAGTACTTC. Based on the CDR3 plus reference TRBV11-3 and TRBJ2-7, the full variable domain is EAGVVQSPRYKIIEKKQPVAFWCNPISGHNTLYWYLQNLGQGPELLIRYENEEAVDDSQLPKDRFSAERLKGVDSTLKIQPAELGDSAVYLCASSLGGRLDDEQYFGPGTRLTVT.

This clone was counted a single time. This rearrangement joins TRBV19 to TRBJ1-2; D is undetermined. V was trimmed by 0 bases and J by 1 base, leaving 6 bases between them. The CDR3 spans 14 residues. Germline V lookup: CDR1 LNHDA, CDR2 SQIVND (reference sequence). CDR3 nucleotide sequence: TGTGCCAGTAGTATAGATCGGGGTAACTATGGCTACACCTTC. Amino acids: CASSIDRGNYGYTF.

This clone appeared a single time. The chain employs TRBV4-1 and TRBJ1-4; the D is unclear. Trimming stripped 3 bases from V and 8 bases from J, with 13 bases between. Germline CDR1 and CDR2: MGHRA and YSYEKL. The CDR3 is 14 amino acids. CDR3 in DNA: TGCGCCAGCAGCCACCCGGGAGTAACGGAAAAACTGTTTTTT. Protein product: CASSHPGVTEKLFF.

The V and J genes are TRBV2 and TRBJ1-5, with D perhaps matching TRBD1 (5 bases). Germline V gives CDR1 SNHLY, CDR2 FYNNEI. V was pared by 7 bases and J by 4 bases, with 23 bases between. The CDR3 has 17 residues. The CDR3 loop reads CASKGGIVQGANQPQHF. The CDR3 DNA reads TGTGCCAGCAAGGGAGGGATTGTTCAGGGTGCTAATCAGCCCCAGCATTTT.

CDR3 in amino acids: CASSSLRGINQPQHF. CDR3 bases: TGTGCCAGCAGTTCCCTCAGGGGGATCAATCAGCCCCAGCATTTT. The genes are TRBV27 and TRBJ1-5, with 7 bases matching TRBD1. J was trimmed by 3 bases and V by 4 bases; bases with no gene match: 6. This CDR3 has 15 amino acids. Germline assignment: CDR1 MNHEY and CDR2 SMNVEV (reference sequence).

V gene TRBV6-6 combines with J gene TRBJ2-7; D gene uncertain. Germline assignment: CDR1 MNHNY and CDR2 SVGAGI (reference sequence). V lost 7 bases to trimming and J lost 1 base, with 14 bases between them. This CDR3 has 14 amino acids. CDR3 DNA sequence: TGTGCCAGCACCCTCCGGTACCAGTCCTACGAGCAGTACTTC. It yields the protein CASTLRYQSYEQYF.

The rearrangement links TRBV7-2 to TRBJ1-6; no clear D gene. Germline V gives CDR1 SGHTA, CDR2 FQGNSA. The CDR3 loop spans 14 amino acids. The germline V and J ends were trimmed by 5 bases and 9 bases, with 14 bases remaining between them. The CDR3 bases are TGTGCCAGCAGCCCTACGAGTGGGATTTCACCCCTCCACTTT. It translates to CASSPTSGISPLHF.

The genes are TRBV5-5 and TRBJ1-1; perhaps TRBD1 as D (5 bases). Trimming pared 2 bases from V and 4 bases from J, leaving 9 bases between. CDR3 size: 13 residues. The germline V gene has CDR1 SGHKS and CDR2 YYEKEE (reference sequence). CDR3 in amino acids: CASSFQGGTEAFF. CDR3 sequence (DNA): TGTGCCAGCAGCTTCCAGGGAGGCACTGAAGCTTTCTTT.

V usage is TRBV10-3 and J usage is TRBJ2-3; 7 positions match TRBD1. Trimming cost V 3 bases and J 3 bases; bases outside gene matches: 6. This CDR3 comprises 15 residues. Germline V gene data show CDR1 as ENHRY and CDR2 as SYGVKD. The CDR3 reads CAISEPRQGTDTQYF. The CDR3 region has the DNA TGTGCCATCAGTGAACCCCGACAGGGAACAGATACGCAGTATTTT.